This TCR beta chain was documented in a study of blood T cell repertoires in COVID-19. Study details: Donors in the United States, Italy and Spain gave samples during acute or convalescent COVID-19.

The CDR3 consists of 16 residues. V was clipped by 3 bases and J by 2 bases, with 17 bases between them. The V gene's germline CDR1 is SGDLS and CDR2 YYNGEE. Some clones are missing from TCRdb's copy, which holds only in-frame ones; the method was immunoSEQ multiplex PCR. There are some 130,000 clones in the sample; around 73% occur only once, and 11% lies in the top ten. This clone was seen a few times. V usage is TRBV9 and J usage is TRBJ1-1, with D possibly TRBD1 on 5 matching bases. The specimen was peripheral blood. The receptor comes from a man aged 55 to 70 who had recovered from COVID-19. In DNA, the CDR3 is TGTGCCAGCAGCGCAGAACCCCAGGGCCTAAACACTGAAGCTTTCTTT. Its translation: CASSAEPQGLNTEAFF.